This T cell receptor beta chain was obtained from a study of T cell repertoires in cytomegalovirus infection. Across the study: An indication of both CMV infection and matching HLA type came from public TCR beta signatures. Study-wide results and limits: Carriers of CMV and the relevant HLA type were discriminated by public TCR beta frequency. The ex vivo response was dominated by HLA-C-restricted CMV-specific TCR beta clonotypes.

The V end lost 3 bases, the J end lost 11 bases, and 16 bases lay between the germline ends. The CDR3 sequence is 12 residues long. The germline V gene encodes CDR1 SQVTM and CDR2 ANQGSEA. On this clonotype itself: Its specificity is not known.

TCRdb independently ran MiXCR on the reads; one entry per CDR3 protein. This table has under 350,000 distinct CDR3 sequences, 8% to 10% appearing once. The sequence derives from a human donor in good health (CMV status not recorded). Some clones in this sample may be carry-over from other donors' samples. The specimen sequenced was PBMCs. This chain links TRBV29-1 with TRBJ1-1; D may be TRBD1 (5 bases). The CDR3 sequence is CSVDSSPGYAFF. As DNA, the CDR3 is TGCAGCGTTGATTCCTCCCCAGGGTATGCTTTCTTT.